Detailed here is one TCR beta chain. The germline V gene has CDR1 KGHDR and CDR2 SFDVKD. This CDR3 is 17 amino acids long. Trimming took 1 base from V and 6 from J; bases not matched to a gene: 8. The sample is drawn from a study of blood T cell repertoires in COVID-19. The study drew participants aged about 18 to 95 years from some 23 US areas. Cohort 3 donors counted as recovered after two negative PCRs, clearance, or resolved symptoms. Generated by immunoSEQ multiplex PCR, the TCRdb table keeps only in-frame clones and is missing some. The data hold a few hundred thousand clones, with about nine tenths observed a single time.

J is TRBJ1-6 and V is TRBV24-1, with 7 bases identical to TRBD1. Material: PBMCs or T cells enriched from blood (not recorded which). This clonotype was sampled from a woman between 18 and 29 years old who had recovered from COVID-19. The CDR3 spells CATSDFPTGDGNSPLHF. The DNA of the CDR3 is TGTGCCACCAGTGATTTCCCCACAGGGGACGGTAATTCACCCCTCCACTTT.